The T cell receptor (beta chain) under discussion was sequenced for a study of blood T cell repertoires in COVID-19. Study background: Both acute and convalescent COVID-19 samples were obtained from the United States, Italy and Spain. The analysed material was cDNA or gDNA that came from T cells, B-cell-depleted T cells, or PBMCs.

Unmatched junction bases numbered 6, after V lost 3 bases and J lost 6 bases. Germline CDR1 is SGDLS and CDR2 is YYNGEE. The CDR3 extends over 15 amino acids. Per the original data handling: Amplification from reference gene primers served as the basis for estimated nucleated cell counts. TCRdb's table, derived via immunoSEQ multiplex PCR, lists solely in-frame clones and lacks some. For V, J and clone size, that table is used; D and trimming come from the DNA. The sample consists of 25,000 to 30,000 clones, under 95% of them appearing once. The sequence was collected from a man aged 70 or older with active or convalescent COVID-19. The chain is built from TRBV9 and TRBJ2-1; 10 bases line up with TRBD1. Material: peripheral blood. The CDR3 reads CASSGPGQGINEQFF. DNA for the CDR3: TGTGCCAGCAGCGGTCCGGGACAGGGGATCAATGAGCAGTTCTTC.